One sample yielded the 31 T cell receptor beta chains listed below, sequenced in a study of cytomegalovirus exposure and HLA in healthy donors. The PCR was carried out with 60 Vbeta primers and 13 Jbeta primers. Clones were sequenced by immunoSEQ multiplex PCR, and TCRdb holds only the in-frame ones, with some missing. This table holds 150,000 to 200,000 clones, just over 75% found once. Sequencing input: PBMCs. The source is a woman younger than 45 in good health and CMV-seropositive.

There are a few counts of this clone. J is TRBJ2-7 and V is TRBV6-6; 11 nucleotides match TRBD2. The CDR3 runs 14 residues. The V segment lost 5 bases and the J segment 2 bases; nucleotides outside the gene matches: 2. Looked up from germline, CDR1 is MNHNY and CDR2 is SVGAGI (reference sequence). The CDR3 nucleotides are TGTGCCAGCAGTCCGGGACTAGCGGCCTACGAGCAGTACTTC. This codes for CASSPGLAAYEQYF.

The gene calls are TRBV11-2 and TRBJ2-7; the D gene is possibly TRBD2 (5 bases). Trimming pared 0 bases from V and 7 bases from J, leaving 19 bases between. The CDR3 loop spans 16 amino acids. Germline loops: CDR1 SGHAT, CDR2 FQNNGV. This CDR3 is CASSLDARVSPLEQYF. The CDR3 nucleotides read TGTGCCAGCAGCTTAGATGCGAGGGTTTCCCCTCTGGAGCAGTACTTC. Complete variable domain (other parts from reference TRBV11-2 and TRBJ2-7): EAGVAQSPRYKIIEKRQSVAFWCNPISGHATLYWYQQILGQGPKLLIQFQNNGVVDDSQLPKDRFSAERLKGVDSTLKIQPAKLEDSAVYLCASSLDARVSPLEQYFGPGTRLTVT.

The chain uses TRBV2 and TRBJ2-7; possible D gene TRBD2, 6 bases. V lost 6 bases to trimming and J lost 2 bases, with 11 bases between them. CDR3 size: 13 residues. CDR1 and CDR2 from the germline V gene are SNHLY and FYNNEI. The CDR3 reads CASRARLAYEQYF. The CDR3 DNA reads TGTGCCAGCAGGGCGAGACTAGCCTACGAGCAGTACTTC. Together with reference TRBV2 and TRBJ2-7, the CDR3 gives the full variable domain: EPEVTQTPSHQVTQMGQEVILRCVPISNHLYFYWYRQILGQKVEFLVSFYNNEISEKSEIFDDQFSVERPDGSNFTLKIRSTKLEDSAMYFCASRARLAYEQYFGPGTRLTVT.

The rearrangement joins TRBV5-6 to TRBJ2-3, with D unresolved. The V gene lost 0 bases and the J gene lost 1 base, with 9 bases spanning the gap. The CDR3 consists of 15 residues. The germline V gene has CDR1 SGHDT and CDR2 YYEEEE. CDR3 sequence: CASSLAGLGTDTQYF. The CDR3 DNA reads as TGTGCCAGCAGCTTGGCCGGGTTGGGCACAGATACGCAGTATTTT.

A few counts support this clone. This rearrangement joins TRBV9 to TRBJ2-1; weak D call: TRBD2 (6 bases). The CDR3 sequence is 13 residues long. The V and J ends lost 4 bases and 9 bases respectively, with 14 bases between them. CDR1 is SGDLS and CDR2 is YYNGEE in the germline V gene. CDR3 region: CASSRVGGREQFF. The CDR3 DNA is TGTGCCAGCAGCCGCGTCGGGGGTCGTGAGCAGTTCTTC.

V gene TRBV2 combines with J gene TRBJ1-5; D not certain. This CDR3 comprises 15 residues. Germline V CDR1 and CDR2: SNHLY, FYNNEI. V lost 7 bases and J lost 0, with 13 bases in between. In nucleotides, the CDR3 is TGTGCCAGCACCTTAGAAAGCCTTAGCAATCAGCCCCAGCATTTT. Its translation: CASTLESLSNQPQHF.

In DNA, the CDR3 is TGTGCCACCCGGGTCGGAGGGGAGAATGAAAAACTGTTTTTT. Its translation: CATRVGGENEKLFF. This chain connects TRBV15 to TRBJ1-4, with D possibly matching TRBD1 (5 bases). Germline V gene data show CDR1 as LNHNV and CDR2 as YYDKDF (reference sequence). Trimming pared 8 bases from V and 5 bases from J, leaving 15 bases between. This CDR3 comprises 14 residues.

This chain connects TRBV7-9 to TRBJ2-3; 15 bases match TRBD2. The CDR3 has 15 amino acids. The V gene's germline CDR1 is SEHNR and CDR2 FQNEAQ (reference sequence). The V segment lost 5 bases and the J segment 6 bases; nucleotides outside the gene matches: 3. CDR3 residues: CASSGLAGGPDTQYF. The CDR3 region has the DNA TGTGCCAGCAGCGGACTAGCGGGAGGGCCCGATACGCAGTATTTT.

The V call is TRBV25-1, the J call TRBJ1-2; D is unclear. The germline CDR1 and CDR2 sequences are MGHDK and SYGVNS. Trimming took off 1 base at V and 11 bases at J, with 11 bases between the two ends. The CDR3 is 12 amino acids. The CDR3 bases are TGTGCCAGCAGTGAATTGGAGGGAGGGTACACCTTC. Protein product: CASSELEGGYTF.

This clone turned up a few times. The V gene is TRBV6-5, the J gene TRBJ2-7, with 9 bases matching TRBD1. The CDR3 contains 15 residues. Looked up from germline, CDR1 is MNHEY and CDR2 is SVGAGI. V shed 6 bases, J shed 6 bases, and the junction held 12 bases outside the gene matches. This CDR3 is CASRRSGTGYSEQYF. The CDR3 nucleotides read TGTGCCAGCAGGCGATCCGGGACAGGGTATAGCGAGCAGTACTTC.

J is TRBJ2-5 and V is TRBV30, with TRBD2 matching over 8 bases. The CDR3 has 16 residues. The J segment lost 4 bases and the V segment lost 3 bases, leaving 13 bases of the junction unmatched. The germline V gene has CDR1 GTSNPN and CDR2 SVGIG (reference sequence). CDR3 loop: CAWRKEPAAGGETQYF. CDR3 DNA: TGTGCCTGGAGAAAGGAGCCCGCGGCGGGAGGAGAGACCCAGTACTTC.

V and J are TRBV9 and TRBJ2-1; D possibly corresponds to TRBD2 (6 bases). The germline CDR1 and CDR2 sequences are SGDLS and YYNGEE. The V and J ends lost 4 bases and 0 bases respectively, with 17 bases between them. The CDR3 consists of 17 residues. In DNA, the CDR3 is TGTGCCAGCAGCAACCCAGACGACGGGAGCTCCTACAATGAGCAGTTCTTC. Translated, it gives CASSNPDDGSSYNEQFF. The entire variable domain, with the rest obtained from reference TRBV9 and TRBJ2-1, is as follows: DSGVTQTPKHLITATGQRVTLRCSPRSGDLSVYWYQQSLDQGLQFLIQYYNGEERAKGNILERFSAQQFPDLHSELNLSSLELGDSALYFCASSNPDDGSSYNEQFFGPGTRLTVL.

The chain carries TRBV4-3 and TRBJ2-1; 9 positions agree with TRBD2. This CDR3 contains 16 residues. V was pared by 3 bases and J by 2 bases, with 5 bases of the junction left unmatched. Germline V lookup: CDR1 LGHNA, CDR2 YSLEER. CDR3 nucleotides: TGCGCCAGCAGCCAGAGTAGCGGGAGTACCTACAATGAGCAGTTCTTC. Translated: CASSQSSGSTYNEQFF.

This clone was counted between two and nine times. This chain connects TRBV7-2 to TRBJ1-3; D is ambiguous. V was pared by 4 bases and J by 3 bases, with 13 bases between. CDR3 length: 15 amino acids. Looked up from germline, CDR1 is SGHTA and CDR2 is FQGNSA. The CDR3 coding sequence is TGTGCCAGCAGCTCGGCCTCCGGAGGTGGAAACACCATATATTTT. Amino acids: CASSSASGGGNTIYF.

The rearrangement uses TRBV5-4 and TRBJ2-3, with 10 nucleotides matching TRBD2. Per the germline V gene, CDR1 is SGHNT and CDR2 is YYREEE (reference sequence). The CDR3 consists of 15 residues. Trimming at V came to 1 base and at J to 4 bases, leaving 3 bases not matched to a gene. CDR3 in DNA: TGTGCCAGCAGCTTGCTAGCGGGAGCTTCAGATACGCAGTATTTT. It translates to CASSLLAGASDTQYF.

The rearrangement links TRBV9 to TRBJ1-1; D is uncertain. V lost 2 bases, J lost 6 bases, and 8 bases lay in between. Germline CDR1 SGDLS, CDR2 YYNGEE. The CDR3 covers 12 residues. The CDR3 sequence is CASSVGGPEAFF. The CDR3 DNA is TGTGCCAGCAGCGTGGGAGGACCTGAAGCTTTCTTT. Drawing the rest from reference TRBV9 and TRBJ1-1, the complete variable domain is DSGVTQTPKHLITATGQRVTLRCSPRSGDLSVYWYQQSLDQGLQFLIQYYNGEERAKGNILERFSAQQFPDLHSELNLSSLELGDSALYFCASSVGGPEAFFGQGTRLTVV.

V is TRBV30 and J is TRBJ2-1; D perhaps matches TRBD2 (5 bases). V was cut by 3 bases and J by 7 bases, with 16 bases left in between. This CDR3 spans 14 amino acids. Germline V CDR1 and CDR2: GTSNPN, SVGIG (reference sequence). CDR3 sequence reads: CAWSGKRDGNEQFF. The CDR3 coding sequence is TGTGCCTGGAGCGGGAAACGGGATGGGAATGAGCAGTTCTTC.

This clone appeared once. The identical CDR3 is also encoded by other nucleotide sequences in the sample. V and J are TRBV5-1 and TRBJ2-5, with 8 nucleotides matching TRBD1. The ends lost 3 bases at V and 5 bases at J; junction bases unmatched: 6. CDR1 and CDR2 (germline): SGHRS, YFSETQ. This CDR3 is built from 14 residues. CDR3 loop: CASSSGQGGETQYF. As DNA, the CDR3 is TGCGCCAGCAGCTCCGGACAGGGCGGGGAGACCCAGTACTTC. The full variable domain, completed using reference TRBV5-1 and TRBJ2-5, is KAGVTQTPRYLIKTRGQQVTLSCSPISGHRSVSWYQQTPGQGLQFLFEYFSETQRNKGNFPGRFSGRQFSNSRSEMNVSTLELGDSALYLCASSSGQGGETQYFGPGTRLLVL.

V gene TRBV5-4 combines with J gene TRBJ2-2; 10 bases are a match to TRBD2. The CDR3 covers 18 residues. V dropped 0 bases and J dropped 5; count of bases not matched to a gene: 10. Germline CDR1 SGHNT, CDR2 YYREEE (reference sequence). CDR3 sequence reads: CASSLDRALAGGTGELFF. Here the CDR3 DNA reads TGTGCCAGCAGCTTGGATAGAGCGTTAGCGGGAGGTACCGGGGAGCTGTTTTTT.

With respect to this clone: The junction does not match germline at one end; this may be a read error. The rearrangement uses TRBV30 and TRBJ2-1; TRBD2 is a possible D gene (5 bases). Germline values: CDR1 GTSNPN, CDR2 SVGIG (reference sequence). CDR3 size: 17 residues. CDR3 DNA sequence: TGTGTCTGGTCAAGGGAGTCGGGAACGAAGTCCTACAATGAGCAGTTCTTC. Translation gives CVWSRESGTKSYNEQFF.

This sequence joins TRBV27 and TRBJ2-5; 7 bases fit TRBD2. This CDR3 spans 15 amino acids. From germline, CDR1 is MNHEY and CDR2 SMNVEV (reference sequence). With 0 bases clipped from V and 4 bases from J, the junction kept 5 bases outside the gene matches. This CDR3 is CASSLSVWGGETQYF. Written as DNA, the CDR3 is TGTGCCAGCAGTTTATCTGTCTGGGGGGGAGAGACCCAGTACTTC.

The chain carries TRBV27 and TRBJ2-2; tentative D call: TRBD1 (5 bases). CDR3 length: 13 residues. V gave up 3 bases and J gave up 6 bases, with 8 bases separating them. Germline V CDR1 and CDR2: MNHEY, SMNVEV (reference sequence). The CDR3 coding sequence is TGTGCCAGCAGTTTCAGGGCTTCCGGGGAGCTGTTTTTT. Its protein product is CASSFRASGELFF.

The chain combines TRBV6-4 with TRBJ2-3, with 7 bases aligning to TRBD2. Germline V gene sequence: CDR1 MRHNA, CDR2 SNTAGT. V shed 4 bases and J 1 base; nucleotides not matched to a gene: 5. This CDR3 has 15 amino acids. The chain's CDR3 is CASSVAGDGTDTQYF. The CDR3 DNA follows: TGTGCCAGCAGTGTTGCGGGAGATGGCACAGATACGCAGTATTTT.

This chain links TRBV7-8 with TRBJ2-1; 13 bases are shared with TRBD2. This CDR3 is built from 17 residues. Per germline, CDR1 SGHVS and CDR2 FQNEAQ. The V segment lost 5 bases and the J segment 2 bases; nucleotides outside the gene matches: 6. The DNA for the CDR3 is TGTGCCAGCAGCGCCCCCGGGACTAGCGGGACCTACAATGAGCAGTTCTTC. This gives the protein CASSAPGTSGTYNEQFF.

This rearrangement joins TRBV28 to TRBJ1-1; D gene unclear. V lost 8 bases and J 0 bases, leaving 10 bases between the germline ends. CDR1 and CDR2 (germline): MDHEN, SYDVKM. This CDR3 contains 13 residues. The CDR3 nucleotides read TGTGCCAGCCAGGTCGGGATGAACACTGAAGCTTTCTTT. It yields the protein CASQVGMNTEAFF.

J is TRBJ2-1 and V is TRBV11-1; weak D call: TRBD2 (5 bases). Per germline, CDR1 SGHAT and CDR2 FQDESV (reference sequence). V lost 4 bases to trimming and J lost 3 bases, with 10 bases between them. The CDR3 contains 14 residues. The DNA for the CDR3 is TGTGCCAGCAGCTCACGGAGCGGCTACAATGAGCAGTTCTTC. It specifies CASSSRSGYNEQFF.

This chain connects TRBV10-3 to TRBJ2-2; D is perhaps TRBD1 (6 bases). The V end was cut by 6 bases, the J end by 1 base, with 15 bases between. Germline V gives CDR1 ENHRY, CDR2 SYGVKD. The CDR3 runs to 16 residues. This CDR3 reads CAISASRTENTGELFF. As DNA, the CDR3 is TGTGCCATCAGCGCTTCTAGGACAGAGAACACCGGGGAGCTGTTTTTT.

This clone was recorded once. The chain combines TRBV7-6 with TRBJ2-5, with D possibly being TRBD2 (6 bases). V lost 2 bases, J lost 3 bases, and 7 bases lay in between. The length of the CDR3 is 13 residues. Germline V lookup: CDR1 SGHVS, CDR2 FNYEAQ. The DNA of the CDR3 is TGTGCCAGCAGCTTACCGGGGGAAGAGACCCAGTACTTC. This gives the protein CASSLPGEETQYF.

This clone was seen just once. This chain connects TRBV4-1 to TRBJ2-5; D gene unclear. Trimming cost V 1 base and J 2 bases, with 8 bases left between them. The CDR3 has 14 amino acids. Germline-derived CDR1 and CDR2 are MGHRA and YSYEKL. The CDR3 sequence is CASSQVAVQETQYF. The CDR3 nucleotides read TGCGCCAGCAGCCAAGTAGCAGTTCAAGAGACCCAGTACTTC.

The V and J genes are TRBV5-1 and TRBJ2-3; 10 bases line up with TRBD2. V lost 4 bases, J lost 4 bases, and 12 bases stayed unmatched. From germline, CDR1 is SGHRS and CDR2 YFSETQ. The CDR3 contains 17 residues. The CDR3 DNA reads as TGCGCCAGCAGCCCCCTAGCGGGAGAAATCTTCGCAGATACGCAGTATTTT. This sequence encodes CASSPLAGEIFADTQYF.

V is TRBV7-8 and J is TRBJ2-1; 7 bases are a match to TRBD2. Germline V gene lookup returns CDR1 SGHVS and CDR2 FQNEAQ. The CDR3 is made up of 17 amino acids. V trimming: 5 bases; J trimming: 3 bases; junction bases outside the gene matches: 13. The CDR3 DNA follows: TGTGCCAGCAGCCCTACGGTCGCGGGAGATTACTACAATGAGCAGTTCTTC. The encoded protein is CASSPTVAGDYYNEQFF.